The entry below gives a single T cell receptor (beta chain) sequence along with its context. Its antigen is undetermined. This record belongs to a study of cytomegalovirus exposure and HLA in healthy donors. The overall study: Early on, a data release was issued that held 80 million or so unique TCRs from HLA-typed donors.

The germline V gene encodes CDR1 SGHTS and CDR2 YDEGEE. V lost 6 bases and J 0 bases, leaving 15 bases between the germline ends. This CDR3 is 15 amino acids long. Study outcomes and limitations: Available immune exposure information was restricted to CMV serostatus only. A later analysis linked 15,000 to 20,000 TCR beta sequences to HLA alleles at 0.05 false discovery rate. The investigators catalogued some 160 TCR beta chains as cytomegalovirus-associated.

Both 60 Vbeta primers and 13 Jbeta primers went into the PCR. Only in-frame clones appear in the TCRdb table, and some are missing; sequencing was by immunoSEQ multiplex PCR. The repertoire holds 90,000 to 130,000 clones, with about 70% as singletons. The receptor was isolated from a man between 25 and 39 years old in good health and CMV-seropositive. Sequencing was performed on PBMCs. The V and J genes are TRBV5-8 and TRBJ1-1; a possible D gene is TRBD1 (5 bases). The CDR3 coding sequence is TGTGCCAGCACCCAGGGATGGGCGCTGAACACTGAAGCTTTCTTT. Translating it yields CASTQGWALNTEAFF.